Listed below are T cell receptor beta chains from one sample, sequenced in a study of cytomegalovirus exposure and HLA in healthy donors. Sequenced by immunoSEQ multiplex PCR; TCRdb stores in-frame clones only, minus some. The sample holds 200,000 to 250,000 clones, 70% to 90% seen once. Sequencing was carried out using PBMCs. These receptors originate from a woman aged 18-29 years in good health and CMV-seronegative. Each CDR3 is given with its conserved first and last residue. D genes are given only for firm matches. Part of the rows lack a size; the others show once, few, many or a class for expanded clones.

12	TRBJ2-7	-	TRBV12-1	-	CASTYRTEEQYF	TGTGCCAGCACCTATCGAACCGAAGAGCAGTACTTC
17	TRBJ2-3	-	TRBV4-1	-	CASSQDRGGAGTDTQYF	TGCGCCAGCAGCCAAGATCGAGGAGGGGCTGGCACAGATACGCAGTATTTT
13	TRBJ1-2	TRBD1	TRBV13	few	CASSRTGDYGYTF	TGTGCCAGCAGCCGGACAGGAGACTATGGCTACACCTTC
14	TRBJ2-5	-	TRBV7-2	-	CASSPNGPQETQYF	TGTGCCAGCAGCCCCAATGGACCCCAAGAGACCCAGTACTTC
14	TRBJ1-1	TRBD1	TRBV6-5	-	CASSYPSAQGEAFF	TGTGCCAGCAGTTACCCATCCGCTCAGGGGGAGGCTTTCTTT
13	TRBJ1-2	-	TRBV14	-	CASSQGQNYGYTF	TGTGCCAGCAGTCAAGGACAGAACTATGGCTACACCTTC
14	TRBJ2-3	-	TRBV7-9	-	CASSYSMGDQTQYF	TGTGCCAGCAGCTACTCTATGGGGGACCAAACGCAGTATTTT
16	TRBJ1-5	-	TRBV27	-	CASSPSGFSSNQPQHF	TGTGCCAGCAGTCCAAGCGGCTTCAGTAGCAATCAGCCCCAGCATTTT
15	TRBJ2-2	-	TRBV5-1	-	CASSLGQGSTGELFF	TGCGCCAGCAGCTTGGGGCAGGGGAGTACCGGGGAGCTGTTTTTT
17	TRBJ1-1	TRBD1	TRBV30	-	CAWSSRDRGRGNTEAFF	TGTGCCTGGAGCTCCCGGGACAGGGGGCGAGGGAACACTGAAGCTTTCTTT
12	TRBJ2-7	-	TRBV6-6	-	CASSLGGYEQYF	TGTGCCAGCAGTCTCGGGGGATACGAGCAGTACTTC
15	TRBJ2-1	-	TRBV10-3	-	CAISRTGNSYNEQFF	TGTGCCATCAGTAGGACGGGAAACTCCTACAATGAGCAGTTCTTC
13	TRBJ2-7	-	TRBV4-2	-	CASSPRGTYEQYF	TGTGCCAGCAGCCCCCGGGGCACCTACGAGCAGTACTTC
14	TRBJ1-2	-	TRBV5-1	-	CASSLAGRGSGYTF	TGCGCCAGCAGCTTGGCCGGCAGGGGCTCTGGCTACACCTTC
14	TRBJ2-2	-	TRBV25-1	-	CASSEMGETGELFF	TGTGCCAGCAGTGAAATGGGGGAAACCGGGGAGCTGTTTTTT
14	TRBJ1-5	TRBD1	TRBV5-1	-	CASSPWTGDQPQHF	TGCGCCAGCAGCCCGTGGACAGGGGATCAGCCCCAGCATTTT
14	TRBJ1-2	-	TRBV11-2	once	CASSLDPGEYGYTF	TGTGCCAGCAGCTTAGACCCGGGGGAATATGGCTACACCTTC
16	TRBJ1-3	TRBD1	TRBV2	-	CASSETGTYSGNTIYF	TGTGCCAGCAGTGAGACAGGGACCTACTCTGGAAACACCATATATTTT
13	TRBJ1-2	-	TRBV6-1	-	CASRQNGNYGYTF	TGTGCCAGCAGACAAAACGGGAACTATGGCTACACCTTC
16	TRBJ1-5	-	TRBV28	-	CASYEYTDRVNQPQHF	TGTGCCAGCTACGAATACACGGACAGAGTCAATCAGCCCCAGCATTTT